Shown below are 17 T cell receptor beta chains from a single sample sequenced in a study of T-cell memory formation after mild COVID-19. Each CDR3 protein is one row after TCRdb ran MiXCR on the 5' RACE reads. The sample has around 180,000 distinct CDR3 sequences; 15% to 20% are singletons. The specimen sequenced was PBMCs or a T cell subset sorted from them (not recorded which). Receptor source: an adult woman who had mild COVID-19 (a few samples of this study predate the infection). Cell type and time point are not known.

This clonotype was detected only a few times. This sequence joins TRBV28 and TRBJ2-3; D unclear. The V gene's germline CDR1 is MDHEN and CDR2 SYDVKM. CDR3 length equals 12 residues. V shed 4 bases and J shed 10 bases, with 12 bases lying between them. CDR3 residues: CASSYRRAPQYF. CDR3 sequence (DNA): TGTGCCAGCAGTTATCGCAGAGCCCCGCAGTATTTT.

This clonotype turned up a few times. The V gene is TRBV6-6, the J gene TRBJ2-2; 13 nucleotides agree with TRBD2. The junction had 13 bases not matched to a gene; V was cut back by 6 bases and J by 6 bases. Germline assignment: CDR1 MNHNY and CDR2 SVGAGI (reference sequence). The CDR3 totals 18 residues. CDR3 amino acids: CASRRGLAGDVISGELFF. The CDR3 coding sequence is TGTGCCAGCAGGCGCGGACTAGCGGGAGATGTAATCTCCGGGGAGCTGTTTTTT.

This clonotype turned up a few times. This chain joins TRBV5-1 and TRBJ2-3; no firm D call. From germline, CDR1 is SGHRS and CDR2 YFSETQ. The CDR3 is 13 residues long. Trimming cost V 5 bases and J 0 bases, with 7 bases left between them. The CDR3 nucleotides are TGCGCCAGCAGTACTTCTAGCACAGATACGCAGTATTTT. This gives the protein CASSTSSTDTQYF.

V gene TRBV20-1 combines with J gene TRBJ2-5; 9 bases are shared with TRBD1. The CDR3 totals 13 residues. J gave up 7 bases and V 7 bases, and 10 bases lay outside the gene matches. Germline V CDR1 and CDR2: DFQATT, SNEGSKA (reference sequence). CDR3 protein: CSDVGQGGGTQYF. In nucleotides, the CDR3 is TGCAGTGATGTGGGACAGGGAGGTGGGACCCAGTACTTC.

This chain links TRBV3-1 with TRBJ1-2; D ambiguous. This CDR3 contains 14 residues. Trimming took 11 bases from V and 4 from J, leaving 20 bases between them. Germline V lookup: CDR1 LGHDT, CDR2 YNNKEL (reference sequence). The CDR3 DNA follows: TGTGCCTCCCTCGGTACGGGCGGGGTCTATGGCTACACCTTC. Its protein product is CASLGTGGVYGYTF.

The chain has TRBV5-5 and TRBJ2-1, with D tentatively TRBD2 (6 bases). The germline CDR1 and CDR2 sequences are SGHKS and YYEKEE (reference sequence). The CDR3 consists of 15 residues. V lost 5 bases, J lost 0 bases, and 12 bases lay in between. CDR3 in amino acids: CASREGPASYNEQFF. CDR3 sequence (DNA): TGTGCCAGCAGGGAGGGACCCGCCTCCTACAATGAGCAGTTCTTC.

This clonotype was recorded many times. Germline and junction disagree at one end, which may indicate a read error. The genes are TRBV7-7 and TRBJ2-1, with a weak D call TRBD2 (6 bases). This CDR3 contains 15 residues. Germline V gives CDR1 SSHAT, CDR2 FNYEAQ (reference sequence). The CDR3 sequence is CASSSRGLGGNEQFF. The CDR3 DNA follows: TGTGCTAGCAGCTCGCGCGGGTTGGGAGGCAATGAGCAGTTCTTC.

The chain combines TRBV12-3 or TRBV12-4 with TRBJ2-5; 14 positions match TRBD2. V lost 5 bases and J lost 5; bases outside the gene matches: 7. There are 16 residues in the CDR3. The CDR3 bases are TGTGCCAGCAGTCCAGGACTAGCGGGGGGCTTTGAGACCCAGTACTTC. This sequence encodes CASSPGLAGGFETQYF.

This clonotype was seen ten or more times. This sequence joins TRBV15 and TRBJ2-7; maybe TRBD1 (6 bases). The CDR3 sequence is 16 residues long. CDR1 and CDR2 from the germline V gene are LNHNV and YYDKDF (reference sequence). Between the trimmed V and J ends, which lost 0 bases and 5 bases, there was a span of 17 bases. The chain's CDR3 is CATSRDFQGPRDEQYF. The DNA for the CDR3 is TGTGCCACCAGCAGAGATTTTCAGGGGCCCCGGGACGAGCAGTACTTC.

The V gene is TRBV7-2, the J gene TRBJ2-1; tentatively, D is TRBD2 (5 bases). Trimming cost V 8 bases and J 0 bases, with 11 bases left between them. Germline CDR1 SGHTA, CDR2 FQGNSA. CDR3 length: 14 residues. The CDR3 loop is CASVGNPSYNEQFF. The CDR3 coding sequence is TGTGCCAGCGTCGGGAACCCCTCCTACAATGAGCAGTTCTTC.

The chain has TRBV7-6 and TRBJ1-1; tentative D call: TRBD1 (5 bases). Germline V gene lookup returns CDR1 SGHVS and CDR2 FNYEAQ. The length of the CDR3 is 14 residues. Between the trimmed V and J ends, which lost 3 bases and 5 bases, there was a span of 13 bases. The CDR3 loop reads CASSFGGRRTEAFF. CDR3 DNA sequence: TGTGCCAGCAGCTTCGGGGGACGGAGAACTGAAGCTTTCTTT.

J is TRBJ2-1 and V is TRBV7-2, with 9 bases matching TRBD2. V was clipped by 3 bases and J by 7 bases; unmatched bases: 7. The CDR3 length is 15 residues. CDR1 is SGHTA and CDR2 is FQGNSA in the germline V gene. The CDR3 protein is CASSFTASGINEQFF. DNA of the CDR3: TGTGCCAGCAGCTTCACTGCTAGCGGGATAAATGAGCAGTTCTTC.

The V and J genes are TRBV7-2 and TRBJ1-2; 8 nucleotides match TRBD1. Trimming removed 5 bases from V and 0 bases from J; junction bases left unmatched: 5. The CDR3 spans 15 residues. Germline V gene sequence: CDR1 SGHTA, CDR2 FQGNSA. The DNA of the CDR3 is TGTGCCAGCAGCCCATCGGGACAGGCTAACTATGGCTACACCTTC. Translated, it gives CASSPSGQANYGYTF.

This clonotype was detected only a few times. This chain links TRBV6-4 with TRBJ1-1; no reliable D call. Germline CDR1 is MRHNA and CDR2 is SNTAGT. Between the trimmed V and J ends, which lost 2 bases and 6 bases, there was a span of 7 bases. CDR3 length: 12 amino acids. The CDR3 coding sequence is TGTGCCAGCAGTGACAACGGCGCTGAAGCTTTCTTT. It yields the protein CASSDNGAEAFF.

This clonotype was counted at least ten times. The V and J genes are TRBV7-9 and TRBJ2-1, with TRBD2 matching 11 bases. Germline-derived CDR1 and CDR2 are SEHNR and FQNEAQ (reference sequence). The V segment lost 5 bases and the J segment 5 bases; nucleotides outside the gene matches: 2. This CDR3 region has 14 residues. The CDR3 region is CASSPTSGNNEQFF. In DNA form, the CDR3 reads TGTGCCAGCAGCCCGACTAGCGGGAACAATGAGCAGTTCTTC.

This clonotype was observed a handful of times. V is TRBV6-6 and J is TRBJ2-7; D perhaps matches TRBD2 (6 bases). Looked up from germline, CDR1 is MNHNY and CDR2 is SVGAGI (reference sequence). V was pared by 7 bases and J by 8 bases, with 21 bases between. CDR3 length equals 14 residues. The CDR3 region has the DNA TGTGCCAGCACTCACCAGGTAGCGGACGAGAAGCAGTACTTC. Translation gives CASTHQVADEKQYF.

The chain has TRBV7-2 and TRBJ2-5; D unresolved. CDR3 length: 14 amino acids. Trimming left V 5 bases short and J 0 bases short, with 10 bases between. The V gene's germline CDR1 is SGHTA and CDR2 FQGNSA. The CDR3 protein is CASSHGSYQETQYF. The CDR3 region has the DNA TGTGCCAGCAGCCACGGGTCCTACCAAGAGACCCAGTACTTC.